This T cell receptor beta chain was sequenced during a study of early T cells in non-severe SARS-CoV-2 infection. Unique molecular identifiers (one per individual cDNA molecule) were attached. TCRdb used MiXCR to reprocess the 5' RACE reads, holding one entry per CDR3 protein. The sample holds over 35,000 distinct CDR3 sequences, approximately 10% seen once. The receptor was derived from an adult who was a healthcare worker with PCR-confirmed SARS-CoV-2 infection or an uninfected control (not recorded which). Specimen: whole blood.

The CDR3 sequence is CSVVLERGQGSIMDEQFF. CDR3 DNA: TGCAGCGTTGTATTAGAAAGAGGACAGGGGAGCATCATGGATGAGCAGTTCTTC. The genes are TRBV29-1 and TRBJ2-1, with TRBD1 matching over 9 bases. Trimming at V came to 4 bases and at J to 8 bases, leaving 21 bases not matched to a gene. The CDR3 spans 18 residues. Germline CDR1 reads SQVTM; CDR2 reads ANQGSEA.